The 12 T cell receptor beta chains below were found in one sample sequenced in a study of blood T cell repertoires in COVID-19. Data came from immunoSEQ multiplex PCR; TCRdb stores just in-frame clones and leaves some out. The table records about 480,000 clones, roughly 89% of them present only once. The sample taken for sequencing was peripheral blood. These receptors originate from a man aged 18 to 29 with COVID-19, enrolled during active disease.

The rearrangement uses TRBV23-1 and TRBJ2-1, with 9 bases lining up with TRBD2. TRBV23-1 is an ORF, and what it does is uncertain. Trimming cost V 3 bases and J 1 base; bases outside gene matches: 1. This CDR3 is built from 15 residues. CDR3 region: CASSQAGGSYNEQFF. Here the CDR3 DNA reads TGCGCCAGCAGTCAGGCGGGAGGGTCCTACAATGAGCAGTTCTTC.

This clone was seen just once. J is TRBJ2-2 and V is TRBV5-4; tentatively, D is TRBD1 (6 bases). The germline V and J ends were trimmed by 3 bases and 5 bases, with 11 bases remaining between them. Per germline, CDR1 SGHNT and CDR2 YYREEE (reference sequence). CDR3 size: 14 residues. Here the CDR3 DNA reads TGTGCCAGCAGCTCGACGACAGGAACCGGGGAGCTGTTTTTT. This sequence encodes CASSSTTGTGELFF.

The chain couples TRBV30 to TRBJ2-1; 8 bases map to TRBD2. V trimming: 1 base; J trimming: 7 bases; junction bases outside the gene matches: 6. The V gene's germline CDR1 is GTSNPN and CDR2 SVGIG (reference sequence). CDR3 size: 14 residues. The CDR3 DNA reads as TGTGCCTGGAGTGCACTAGCGGTCCATAATGAGCAGTTCTTC. Encoded protein: CAWSALAVHNEQFF.

This rearrangement joins TRBV5-8 to TRBJ2-3; 11 bases fit TRBD1. CDR3 length equals 17 residues. V shed 4 bases and J 5 bases; nucleotides not matched to a gene: 12. Germline values: CDR1 SGHTS, CDR2 YDEGEE. The CDR3 nucleotides read TGTGCCAGCAGCCTGAGGCGCGGACAGGGGGCCGTAGATACGCAGTATTTT. It specifies CASSLRRGQGAVDTQYF.

The J gene is TRBJ2-3, the V gene TRBV2; 9 positions match TRBD2. CDR1 SNHLY and CDR2 FYNNEI come from the germline V gene. V lost 8 bases, J lost 2 bases, and 2 bases stayed unmatched. The CDR3 totals 13 residues. The CDR3 coding sequence is TGTGCCAGCGCTAGCGGGATCACAGATACGCAGTATTTT. This encodes CASASGITDTQYF.

The chain has TRBV7-2 and TRBJ2-3; 9 bases agree with TRBD2. Germline V gene data show CDR1 as SGHTA and CDR2 as FQGNSA. The ends lost 4 bases at V and 5 bases at J; junction bases unmatched: 7. The CDR3 spans 15 residues. The CDR3 loop is CASSSVSGGGDTQYF. In DNA, the CDR3 is TGTGCCAGCAGCTCAGTTAGCGGGGGCGGAGATACGCAGTATTTT.

V gene TRBV6-5 combines with J gene TRBJ2-3; D may be TRBD1 (6 bases). The V end lost 2 bases, the J end lost 3 bases, and 9 bases lay between the germline ends. The germline V gene has CDR1 MNHEY and CDR2 SVGAGI. CDR3 length equals 14 residues. CDR3 nucleotide sequence: TGTGCCAGCAGTTACCAAACAGGGACAGATACGCAGTATTTT. Translated, it gives CASSYQTGTDTQYF.

CDR3 DNA: TGCAGTGCTAGTTGGGACCTAGCGGGAGGCGCAGATACGCAGTATTTT. It specifies CSASWDLAGGADTQYF. The V and J genes are TRBV20-1 and TRBJ2-3; 11 bases line up with TRBD2. From germline, CDR1 is DFQATT and CDR2 SNEGSKA (reference sequence). V shed 3 bases, J shed 4 bases, and the junction held 9 bases outside the gene matches. CDR3 length: 16 amino acids.

V is TRBV7-9 and J is TRBJ2-7; 8 bases are shared with TRBD2. Trimming at V came to 1 base and at J to 7 bases, leaving 9 bases not matched to a gene. The CDR3 length is 15 residues. Germline V CDR1 and CDR2: SEHNR, FQNEAQ (reference sequence). The CDR3 reads CASSLVTSGRQEQYF. CDR3 bases: TGTGCCAGCAGCTTAGTTACCAGCGGGAGACAGGAGCAGTACTTC. The full variable domain, completed using reference TRBV7-9 and TRBJ2-7, is DTGVSQNPRHKITKRGQNVTFRCDPISEHNRLYWYRQTLGQGPEFLTYFQNEAQLEKSRLLSDRFSAERPKGSFSTLEIQRTEQGDSAMYLCASSLVTSGRQEQYFGPGTRLTVT.

The V call is TRBV5-4, the J call TRBJ2-7, with D unclear. This CDR3 region has 14 residues. V shed 0 bases and J shed 2 bases, with 9 bases lying between them. Germline-derived CDR1 and CDR2 are SGHNT and YYREEE (reference sequence). In DNA form, the CDR3 reads TGTGCCAGCAGCTTGGCCGAGTCCACCTACGAGCAGTACTTC. Its protein is CASSLAESTYEQYF.

This rearrangement joins TRBV25-1 to TRBJ2-7; TRBD1 aligns across 12 bases. The CDR3 loop spans 15 amino acids. Germline lookup yields CDR1 MGHDK and CDR2 SYGVNS. The ends lost 3 bases at V and 5 bases at J; junction bases unmatched: 5. CDR3 sequence reads: CASSDGGQGAHEQYF. The DNA for the CDR3 is TGTGCCAGCAGTGATGGGGGACAGGGGGCCCACGAGCAGTACTTC.

The rearrangement links TRBV5-1 to TRBJ2-5, with a tentative D call TRBD1 (5 bases). The CDR3 totals 14 residues. Germline V lookup: CDR1 SGHRS, CDR2 YFSETQ. V lost 1 base and J 3 bases, leaving 10 bases between the germline ends. CDR3 DNA sequence: TGCGCCAGCAGCTTGCTGGACACAGAAGAGACCCAGTACTTC. This codes for CASSLLDTEETQYF.